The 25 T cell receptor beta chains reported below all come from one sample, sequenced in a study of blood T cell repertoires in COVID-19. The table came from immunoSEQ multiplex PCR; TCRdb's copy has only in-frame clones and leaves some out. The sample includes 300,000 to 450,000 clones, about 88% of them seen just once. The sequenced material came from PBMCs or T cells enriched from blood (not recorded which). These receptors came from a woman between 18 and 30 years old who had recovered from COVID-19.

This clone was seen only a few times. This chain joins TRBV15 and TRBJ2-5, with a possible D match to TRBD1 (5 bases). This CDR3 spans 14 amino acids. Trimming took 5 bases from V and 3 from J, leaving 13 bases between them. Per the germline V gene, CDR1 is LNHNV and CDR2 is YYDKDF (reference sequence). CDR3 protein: CATSAPGREETQYF. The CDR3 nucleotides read TGTGCCACCAGCGCCCCGGGCAGGGAAGAGACCCAGTACTTC. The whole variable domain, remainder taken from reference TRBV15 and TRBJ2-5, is DAMVIQNPRYQVTQFGKPVTLSCSQTLNHNVMYWYQQKSSQAPKLLFHYYDKDFNNEADTPDNFQSRRPNTSFCFLDIRSPGLGDTAMYLCATSAPGREETQYFGPGTRLLVL.

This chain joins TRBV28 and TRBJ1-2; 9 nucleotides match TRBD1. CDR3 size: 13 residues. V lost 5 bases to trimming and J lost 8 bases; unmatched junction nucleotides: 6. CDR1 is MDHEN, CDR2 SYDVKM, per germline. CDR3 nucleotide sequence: TGTGCCAGCAGTGCACAGGGGGCTAAGGGCTACACCTTC. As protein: CASSAQGAKGYTF.

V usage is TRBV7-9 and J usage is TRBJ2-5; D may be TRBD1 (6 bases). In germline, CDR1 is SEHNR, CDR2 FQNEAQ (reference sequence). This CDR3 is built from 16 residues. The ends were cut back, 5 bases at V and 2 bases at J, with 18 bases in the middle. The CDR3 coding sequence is TGTGCCAGCAGCCTACAGGGTTTCGGTGCTCAAGAGACCCAGTACTTC. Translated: CASSLQGFGAQETQYF.

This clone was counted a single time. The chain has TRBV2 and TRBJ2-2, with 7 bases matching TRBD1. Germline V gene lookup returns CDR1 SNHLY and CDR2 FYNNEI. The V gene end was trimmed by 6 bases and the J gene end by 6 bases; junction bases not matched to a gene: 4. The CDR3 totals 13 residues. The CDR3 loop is CASRTGLAGELFF. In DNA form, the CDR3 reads TGTGCCAGCAGGACAGGGCTAGCCGGGGAGCTGTTTTTT.

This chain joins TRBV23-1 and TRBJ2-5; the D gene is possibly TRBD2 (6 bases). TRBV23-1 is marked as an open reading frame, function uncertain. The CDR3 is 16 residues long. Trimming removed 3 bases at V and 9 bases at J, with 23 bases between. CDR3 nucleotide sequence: TGCGCCAGCAGTCACAACCGGGAGAGGGAGAGATGGGCCCAGTACTTC. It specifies CASSHNRERERWAQYF.

CDR3 protein: CAWRMLRDYNSPLHF. Written as DNA, the CDR3 is TGTGCCTGGAGGATGTTGAGGGACTATAATTCACCCCTCCACTTT. The rearrangement uses TRBV30 and TRBJ1-6, with no clear D. The V gene lost 3 bases and the J gene lost 3 bases, with 12 bases spanning the gap. The CDR3 is 15 amino acids. CDR1 and CDR2 (germline): GTSNPN, SVGIG (reference sequence).

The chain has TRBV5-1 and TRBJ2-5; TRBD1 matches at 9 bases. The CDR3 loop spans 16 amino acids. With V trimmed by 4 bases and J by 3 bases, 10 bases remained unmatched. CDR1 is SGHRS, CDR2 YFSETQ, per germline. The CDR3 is CASSNQPGTGKETQYF. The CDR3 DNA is TGCGCCAGCAGCAATCAACCCGGGACAGGGAAAGAGACCCAGTACTTC.

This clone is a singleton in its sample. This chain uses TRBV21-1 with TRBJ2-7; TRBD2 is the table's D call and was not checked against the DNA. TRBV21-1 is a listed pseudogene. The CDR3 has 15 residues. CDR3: CASSPPRPRYYVQYF. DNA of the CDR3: TGTGCCAGCAGCCCGCCTAGGCCCAGATACTACGTGCAGTACTTC.

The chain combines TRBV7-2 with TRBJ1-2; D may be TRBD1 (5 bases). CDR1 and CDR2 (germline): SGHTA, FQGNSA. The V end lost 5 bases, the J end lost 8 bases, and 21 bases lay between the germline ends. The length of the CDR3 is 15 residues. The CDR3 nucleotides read TGTGCCAGCAGCCTACGCCGGACAACAGCCTCGGGCTACACCTTC. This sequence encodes CASSLRRTTASGYTF.

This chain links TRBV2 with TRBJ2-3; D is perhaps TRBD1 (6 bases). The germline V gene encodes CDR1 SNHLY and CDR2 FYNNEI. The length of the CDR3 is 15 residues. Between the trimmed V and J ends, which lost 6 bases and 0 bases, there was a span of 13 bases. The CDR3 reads CASRETGYSTDTQYF. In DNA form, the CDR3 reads TGTGCCAGCAGGGAGACAGGTTATAGCACAGATACGCAGTATTTT. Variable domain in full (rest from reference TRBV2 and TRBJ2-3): EPEVTQTPSHQVTQMGQEVILRCVPISNHLYFYWYRQILGQKVEFLVSFYNNEISEKSEIFDDQFSVERPDGSNFTLKIRSTKLEDSAMYFCASRETGYSTDTQYFGPGTRLTVL.

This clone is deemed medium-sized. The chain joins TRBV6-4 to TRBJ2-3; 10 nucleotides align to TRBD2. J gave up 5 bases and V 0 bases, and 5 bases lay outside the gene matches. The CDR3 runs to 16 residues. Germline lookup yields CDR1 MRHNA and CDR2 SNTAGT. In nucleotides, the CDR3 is TGTGCCAGCAGTGACTCGGCTAGCGGGGGTATAGATACGCAGTATTTT. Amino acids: CASSDSASGGIDTQYF.

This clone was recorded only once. CDR3 residues: CASSVAGARELFF. The CDR3 DNA reads as TGTGCCAGCAGCGTAGCTGGGGCCCGGGAGCTGTTTTTT. V usage is TRBV9 and J usage is TRBJ2-2, with a tentative D call TRBD1 (5 bases). Germline V lookup: CDR1 SGDLS, CDR2 YYNGEE. V shed 0 bases and J shed 9 bases, with 9 bases lying between them. The CDR3 loop spans 13 amino acids.

The CDR3 here is CAGGTGDGNSPLHF. In DNA, the CDR3 is TGTGCCGGAGGGACAGGGGATGGTAATTCACCCCTCCACTTT. This chain uses TRBV7-2 with TRBJ1-6, with 10 bases fitting TRBD1. The germline V gene encodes CDR1 SGHTA and CDR2 FQGNSA. CDR3 size: 14 residues. V lost 11 bases to trimming and J lost 6 bases; unmatched junction nucleotides: 7.

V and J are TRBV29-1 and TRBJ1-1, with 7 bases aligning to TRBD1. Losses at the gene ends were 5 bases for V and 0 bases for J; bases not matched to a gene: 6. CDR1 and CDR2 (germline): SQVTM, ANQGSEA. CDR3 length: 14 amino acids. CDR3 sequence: CSVRTGTVNTEAFF. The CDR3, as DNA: TGCAGCGTTAGAACCGGGACAGTGAACACTGAAGCTTTCTTT.

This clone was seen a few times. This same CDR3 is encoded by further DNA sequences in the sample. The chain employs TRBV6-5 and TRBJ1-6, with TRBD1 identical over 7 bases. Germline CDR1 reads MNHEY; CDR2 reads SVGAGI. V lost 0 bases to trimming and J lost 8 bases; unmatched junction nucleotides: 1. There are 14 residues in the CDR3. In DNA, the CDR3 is TGTGCCAGCAGTTACTCTGACAGGGATTCACCCCTCCACTTT. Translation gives CASSYSDRDSPLHF.

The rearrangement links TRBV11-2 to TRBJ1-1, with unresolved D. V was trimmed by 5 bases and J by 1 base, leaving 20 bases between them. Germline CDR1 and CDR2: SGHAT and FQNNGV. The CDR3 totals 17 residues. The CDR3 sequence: CASSRTVGAIPNTEAFF. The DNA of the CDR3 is TGTGCCAGCAGCAGGACTGTGGGAGCTATACCGAACACTGAAGCTTTCTTT.

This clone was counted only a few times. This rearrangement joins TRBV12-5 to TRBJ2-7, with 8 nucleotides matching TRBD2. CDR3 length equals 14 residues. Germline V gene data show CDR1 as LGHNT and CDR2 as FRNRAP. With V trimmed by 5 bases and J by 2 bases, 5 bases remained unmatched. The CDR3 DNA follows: TGTGCTAGTGGTCTGCGGACTAGCACCTACGAGCAGTACTTC. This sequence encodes CASGLRTSTYEQYF.

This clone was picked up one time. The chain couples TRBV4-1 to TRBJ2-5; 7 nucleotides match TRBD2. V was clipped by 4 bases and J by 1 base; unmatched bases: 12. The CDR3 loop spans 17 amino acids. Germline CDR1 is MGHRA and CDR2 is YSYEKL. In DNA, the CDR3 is TGCGCCAGCAGCCGACCTGGACTAGTAGGTCTCCAAGAGACCCAGTACTTC. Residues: CASSRPGLVGLQETQYF.

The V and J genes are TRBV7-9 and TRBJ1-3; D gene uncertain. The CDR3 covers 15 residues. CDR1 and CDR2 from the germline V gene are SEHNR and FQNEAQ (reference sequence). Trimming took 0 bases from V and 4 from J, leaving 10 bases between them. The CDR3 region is CASSLAEIAGNTIYF. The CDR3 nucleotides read TGTGCCAGCAGCTTAGCGGAGATCGCGGGAAACACCATATATTTT.

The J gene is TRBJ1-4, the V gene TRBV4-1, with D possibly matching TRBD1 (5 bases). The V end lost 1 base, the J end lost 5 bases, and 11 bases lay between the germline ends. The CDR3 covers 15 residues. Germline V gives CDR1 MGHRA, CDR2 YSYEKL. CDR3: CASSQAQRQNEKLFF. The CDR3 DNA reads TGCGCCAGCAGCCAAGCACAAAGACAGAATGAAAAACTGTTTTTT.

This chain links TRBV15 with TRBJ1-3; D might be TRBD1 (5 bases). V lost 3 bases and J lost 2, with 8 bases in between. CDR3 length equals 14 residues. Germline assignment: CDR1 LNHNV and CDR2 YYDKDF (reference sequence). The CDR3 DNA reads TGTGCCACCAGCAGTCAGGGCCCTGGAAACACCATATATTTT. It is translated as CATSSQGPGNTIYF.

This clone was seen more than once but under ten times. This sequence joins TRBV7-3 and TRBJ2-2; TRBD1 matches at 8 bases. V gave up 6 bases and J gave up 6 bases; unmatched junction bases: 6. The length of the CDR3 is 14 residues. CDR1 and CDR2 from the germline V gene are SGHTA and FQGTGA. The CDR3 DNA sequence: TGTGCCAGCAGTCTGACAGGGGAGTCCGGGGAGCTGTTTTTT. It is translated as CASSLTGESGELFF.

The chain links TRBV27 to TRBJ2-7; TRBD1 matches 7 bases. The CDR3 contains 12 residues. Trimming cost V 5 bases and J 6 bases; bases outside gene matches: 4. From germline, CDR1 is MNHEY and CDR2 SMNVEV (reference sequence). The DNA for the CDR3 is TGTGCCAGCAGTGTAGGGGGCAGCGAGCAGTACTTC. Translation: CASSVGGSEQYF.

The CDR3 spells CASRPGGGSYNEQFF. CDR3 nucleotide sequence: TGTGCCAGCAGACCCGGGGGGGGCTCCTACAATGAGCAGTTCTTC. This rearrangement joins TRBV5-5 to TRBJ2-1, with 8 nucleotides matching TRBD2. The V gene's germline CDR1 is SGHKS and CDR2 YYEKEE (reference sequence). V lost 5 bases to trimming and J lost 0 bases; unmatched junction nucleotides: 4. The CDR3 runs to 15 residues.

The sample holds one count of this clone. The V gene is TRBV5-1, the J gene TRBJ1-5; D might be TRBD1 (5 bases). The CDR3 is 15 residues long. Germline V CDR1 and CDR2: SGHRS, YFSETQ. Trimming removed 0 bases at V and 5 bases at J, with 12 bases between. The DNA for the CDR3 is TGCGCCAGCAGCTTGGAAGCAGGGAACCATCAGCCCCAGCATTTT. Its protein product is CASSLEAGNHQPQHF. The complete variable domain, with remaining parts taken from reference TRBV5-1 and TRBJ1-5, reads KAGVTQTPRYLIKTRGQQVTLSCSPISGHRSVSWYQQTPGQGLQFLFEYFSETQRNKGNFPGRFSGRQFSNSRSEMNVSTLELGDSALYLCASSLEAGNHQPQHFGDGTRLSIL.